This T cell receptor beta chain was identified in a study of OX40 agonist ivuxolimab in advanced cancers. In the study overall: Patients undergoing dose escalation presented with hepatocellular carcinoma, melanoma, renal cell or head and neck cancer. Three patients showed partial responses: one hepatocellular carcinoma and two cutaneous melanoma cases.

Method: immunoSEQ multiplex PCR; TCRdb's copy keeps in-frame clones and lacks some. The sample has about 81,000 clones, 70% to 90% seen once. Findings of the study overall: Dose levels from 0.1 to 3.0 mg/kg saw CD4+ and CD8+ blood T cells expand clonally by week 6. Average numbers of expanded clones were greater in CD8+ T cells than in CD4+.

From germline, CDR1 is SNHLY and CDR2 FYNNEI. With 4 bases clipped from V and 0 bases from J, the junction kept 11 bases outside the gene matches. The CDR3 runs to 18 residues. Concerning this clone itself: Antigen specificity is unknown.

The sequence was collected from an adult with an advanced solid tumor such as melanoma, head and neck, liver or kidney cancer. The input for sequencing was CD4+ or CD8+ T cells sorted from blood, taken in a trial of the OX40 agonist ivuxolimab. The chain links TRBV2 to TRBJ1-3; TRBD1 matches 8 bases. DNA for the CDR3: TGTGCCAGCAGTGTGGGCCTTGGGACAGGCAGCTCTGGAAACACCATATATTTT. It codes for CASSVGLGTGSSGNTIYF.